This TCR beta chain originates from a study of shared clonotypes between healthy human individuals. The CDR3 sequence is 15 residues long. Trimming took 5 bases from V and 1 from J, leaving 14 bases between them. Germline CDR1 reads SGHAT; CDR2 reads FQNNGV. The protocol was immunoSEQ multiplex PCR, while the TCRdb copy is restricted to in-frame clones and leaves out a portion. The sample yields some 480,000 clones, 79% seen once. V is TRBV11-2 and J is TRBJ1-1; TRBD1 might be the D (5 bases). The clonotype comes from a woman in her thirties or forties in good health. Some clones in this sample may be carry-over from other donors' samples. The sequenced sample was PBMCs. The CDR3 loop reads CASSTTLRGNTEAFF. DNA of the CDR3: TGTGCCAGCAGCACGACCCTAAGGGGGAACACTGAAGCTTTCTTT.